These T cell receptor beta chains were read from a single sample in a study of cytomegalovirus exposure and HLA in healthy donors. The table came from immunoSEQ multiplex PCR; TCRdb's copy has only in-frame clones and leaves some out. This sample contains under 200,000 clones. Sequencing was carried out using PBMCs. These TCRs come from a young woman in good health and CMV-seropositive. Each CDR3 is given with its conserved first and last residue. The D gene is left open where the match is weak.

j_call,d_call,v_call,cdr3_aa,cdr3_nt
TRBJ2-7,TRBD2,TRBV6-1,CANSEGLAGTYEQYF,TGTGCCAACAGTGAGGGACTAGCGGGCACCTACGAGCAGTACTTC
TRBJ1-1,TRBD1,TRBV30,CAWNYLQGVNTEAFF,TGTGCCTGGAATTACTTACAGGGGGTGAACACTGAAGCTTTCTTT
TRBJ2-1,TRBD2,TRBV13,CASSPRDYSNEQFF,TGTGCCAGCAGCCCCCGGGACTATTCCAATGAGCAGTTCTTC
TRBJ1-2,TRBD1,TRBV30,CAWTANRGHTF,TGTGCCTGGACCGCAAACAGGGGTCACACCTTC
TRBJ2-2,-,TRBV10-1,CASSGQANTGELFF,TGCGCCAGCAGTGGACAGGCGAACACCGGGGAGCTGTTTTTT
TRBJ1-1,-,TRBV15,CATSTPFDSEAFF,TGTGCCACCAGCACACCATTTGACAGTGAAGCTTTCTTT
TRBJ2-3,TRBD2,TRBV5-4,CASSLDGGGRGTDTQYF,TGTGCCAGCAGCTTGGATGGTGGCGGGAGAGGGACAGATACGCAGTATTTT
TRBJ1-1,TRBD1,TRBV6-1,CASSATGGRTEAFF,TGTGCCAGCAGTGCCACAGGGGGTAGAACTGAAGCTTTCTTT
TRBJ1-1,-,TRBV2,CASSQGPEAFF,TGTGCCAGCAGCCAGGGCCCTGAAGCTTTCTTT
TRBJ1-2,TRBD1,TRBV4-3,CASSQDTGGDYGYTF,TGCGCCAGCAGCCAAGACACAGGGGGGGACTATGGCTACACCTTC
TRBJ2-5,-,TRBV12-5,CATRPRDQETQYF,TGTGCTACCAGACCCAGGGACCAAGAGACCCAGTACTTC
TRBJ1-3,-,TRBV2,CASKNRVSGNTIYF,TGTGCCAGCAAAAACAGGGTGTCTGGAAACACCATATATTTT
TRBJ1-1,-,TRBV5-1,CASSLESRPGVPTEAFF,TGCGCCAGCAGCTTGGAGTCCCGGCCAGGGGTGCCCACTGAAGCTTTCTTT
TRBJ1-1,TRBD1,TRBV10-3,CAIRMDRDPEAFF,TGTGCCATCAGGATGGACAGGGACCCTGAAGCTTTCTTT
TRBJ2-7,-,TRBV7-9,CASSGYQRGSYEQYF,TGTGCCAGCAGCGGCTATCAACGGGGGTCCTACGAGCAGTACTTC
TRBJ2-1,-,TRBV4-1,CASSQDRGEGVNEQFF,TGCGCCAGCAGCCAAGATCGAGGGGAGGGGGTCAATGAGCAGTTCTTC
TRBJ2-2,TRBD1,TRBV25-1,CASSGTVDNTGELFF,TGTGCCAGCAGCGGGACAGTAGATAACACCGGGGAGCTGTTTTTT
TRBJ1-5,-,TRBV7-9,CASSSGYQPQHF,TGTGCCAGCAGCTCGGGATATCAGCCCCAGCATTTT
TRBJ1-2,TRBD1,TRBV13,CASSSRTGLYGYTF,TGTGCCAGCAGCTCGAGGACAGGGCTCTATGGCTACACCTTC
TRBJ2-3,TRBD2,TRBV18,CASSMTSGERDTQYF,TGTGCCAGCTCAATGACTAGCGGAGAACGAGATACGCAGTATTTT
TRBJ2-3,TRBD2,TRBV15,CATRTSGSTDTQYF,TGTGCCACCAGGACTAGCGGGAGCACAGATACGCAGTATTTT
TRBJ2-7,TRBD1,TRBV6-6,CASKGTGDSYEQYF,TGTGCCAGCAAGGGGACAGGCGACTCCTACGAGCAGTACTTC
TRBJ2-5,TRBD1,TRBV7-8,CASSSGTGIGETQYF,TGTGCCAGCAGCTCCGGGACAGGGATTGGAGAGACCCAGTACTTC
TRBJ1-5,-,TRBV2,CASRDTGSQPQHF,TGTGCCAGCAGGGACACAGGATCCCAGCCCCAGCATTTT
TRBJ2-1,-,TRBV19,CASSIDRGSYNEQFF,TGTGCCAGTAGTATAGACAGGGGCTCCTACAATGAGCAGTTCTTC
TRBJ1-4,TRBD1,TRBV19,CASSTPHRGNEKLFF,TGTGCCAGTAGTACCCCCCACAGGGGTAATGAAAAACTGTTTTTT
TRBJ2-7,TRBD2,TRBV2,CASSEVLDPRLAGREQYF,TGTGCCAGCAGTGAGGTACTCGATCCGCGACTAGCGGGCCGCGAGCAGTACTTC
TRBJ2-1,-,TRBV30,CAWSGSFTYNEQFF,TGTGCCTGGAGTGGGAGTTTCACCTACAATGAGCAGTTCTTC
TRBJ2-7,TRBD1,TRBV2,CASRDRGVVYEQYF,TGTGCCAGCAGGGACAGGGGTGTTGTATACGAGCAGTACTTC
TRBJ1-1,-,TRBV7-9,CASSFSQGRTEAFF,TGTGCCAGCAGCTTTAGCCAGGGAAGGACTGAAGCTTTCTTT
TRBJ1-1,-,TRBV11-2,CASSYLLRDMEAFF,TGTGCCAGCAGCTACTTACTCCGGGACATGGAAGCTTTCTTT
TRBJ2-7,TRBD2,TRBV25-1,CASSESGGLYEQYF,TGTGCCAGCAGTGAATCGGGAGGACTCTACGAGCAGTACTTC
TRBJ1-1,TRBD1,TRBV7-2,CASSLETGGTEAFF,TGTGCCAGCAGCCTGGAGACAGGGGGGACTGAAGCTTTCTTT
TRBJ2-1,TRBD1,TRBV11-3,CASSFSRDRLYNEQFF,TGTGCCAGCAGCTTCTCCCGGGACAGACTTTACAATGAGCAGTTCTTC
TRBJ1-1,TRBD1,TRBV30,CAWSPLDRRNTEAFF,TGTGCCTGGAGTCCCCTGGACAGGCGGAACACTGAAGCTTTCTTT
TRBJ2-7,TRBD1,TRBV5-1,CASSARDRGWNEQYF,TGCGCCAGCAGCGCCCGGGACAGGGGTTGGAACGAGCAGTACTTC
TRBJ2-3,-,TRBV7-9,CASSSGWVAGTDTQYF,TGTGCCAGCAGTTCAGGGTGGGTTGCTGGCACAGATACGCAGTATTTT
TRBJ2-7,TRBD1,TRBV5-6,CASSLGAQGANYYEQYF,TGTGCCAGCAGCCTGGGGGCTCAGGGGGCAAATTACTACGAGCAGTACTTC
TRBJ2-3,-,TRBV15,CATSRDYPGDTQYF,TGTGCCACCAGCAGAGATTACCCGGGAGATACGCAGTATTTT
TRBJ2-3,-,TRBV4-1,CASSSGEVTDTQYF,TGCGCCAGCAGCTCCGGAGAAGTCACAGATACGCAGTATTTT
TRBJ2-2,TRBD2,TRBV7-2,CASSFSGGNTGELFF,TGTGCCAGCAGCTTTAGCGGGGGAAACACCGGGGAGCTGTTTTTT
TRBJ2-1,-,TRBV2,CASKPDSGYNEQFF,TGTGCCAGCAAACCTGATAGCGGTTACAATGAGCAGTTCTTC
TRBJ2-2,TRBD2,TRBV25-1,CASTGAGDGGGELFF,TGTGCCAGCACTGGAGCGGGGGACGGTGGCGGGGAGCTGTTTTTT
TRBJ2-2,TRBD2,TRBV19,CASRWTSGAFGELFF,TGTGCCAGTCGCTGGACTAGCGGAGCCTTCGGGGAGCTGTTTTTT
TRBJ2-7,TRBD2,TRBV7-3,CASSLMGGGATYEQYF,TGTGCCAGCAGCTTAATGGGCGGGGGGGCTACCTACGAGCAGTACTTC
TRBJ2-2,-,TRBV7-2,CASSPGIGSTGELFF,TGTGCCAGCAGCCCTGGGATCGGGAGCACCGGGGAGCTGTTTTTT
TRBJ1-2,-,TRBV11-2,CASSLARGGGGYTF,TGTGCCAGCAGCCTCGCGCGGGGGGGCGGTGGCTACACCTTC
TRBJ1-1,-,TRBV18,CASSPTVNTEAFF,TGTGCCAGCTCACCTACAGTGAACACTGAAGCTTTCTTT
TRBJ2-3,TRBD2,TRBV5-1,CASNTGASGDLTNTQYF,TGCGCCAGCAACACCGGGGCTAGCGGGGACCTAACCAATACGCAGTATTTT
TRBJ2-5,TRBD2,TRBV5-1,CASSLVGTSSPQETQYF,TGCGCCAGCAGCTTGGTGGGGACTAGCAGTCCCCAAGAGACCCAGTACTTC
TRBJ2-1,TRBD2,TRBV29-1,CSVVAGLLYNEQFF,TGCAGCGTTGTAGCGGGTCTACTTTACAATGAGCAGTTCTTC
TRBJ1-2,-,TRBV6-1,CATNNLGAGYGYTF,TGTGCCACCAATAATCTGGGGGCCGGCTATGGCTACACCTTC
TRBJ1-3,-,TRBV7-2,CAAGSGSGNTIYF,TGTGCCGCGGGGAGCGGCTCTGGAAACACCATATATTTT
TRBJ2-2,-,TRBV9,CASSVEGAGELFF,TGTGCCAGCAGCGTAGAAGGGGCCGGGGAGCTGTTTTTT
TRBJ2-1,TRBD2,TRBV9,CASTASGGGEYNEQFF,TGTGCCAGCACCGCATCGGGGGGGGGCGAGTACAATGAGCAGTTCTTC
TRBJ2-1,TRBD2,TRBV19,CASSRRERAASYNEQFF,TGTGCCAGTAGCCGGCGGGAGAGGGCAGCGTCCTACAATGAGCAGTTCTTC
TRBJ2-2,TRBD2,TRBV7-9,CASSSRSSGGTGELFF,TGTGCCAGCAGCTCCCGTAGTTCCGGGGGGACCGGGGAGCTGTTTTTT